These 31 T cell receptor beta chains share one sample of origin, sequenced in a study of human T cells and chemical hapten exposure. The sample's time point: patch test 3, about 24 weeks after DPC sensitization. Treatment specified: therapeutic diphenylcyclopropenone sensitization with weekly scalp DPC. TCRdb re-derived calls from the RACE reads in MiXCR, one entry per CDR3 protein. In the table there are 99,000 or so distinct CDR3 sequences, about 34% of which are singletons. The specimen was whole blood, collected in connection with sensitization to the hapten diphenylcyclopropenone (DPC). The source is a man aged 40-55 years with alopecia areata. Some clones in this sample may be carry-over from other donors' samples.

This clonotype was seen only a few times. This chain links TRBV12-3 or TRBV12-4 with TRBJ2-5; D is possibly TRBD2 (6 bases). The CDR3 consists of 15 residues. The germline V and J ends were trimmed by 0 bases and 5 bases, with 13 bases remaining between them. CDR3 nucleotides: TGTGCCAGCAGTTTAGCGCTGTCTGGGGGGGAGACCCAGTACTTC. Translation: CASSLALSGGETQYF.

The chain carries TRBV28 and TRBJ1-2; no clear D. Per germline, CDR1 MDHEN and CDR2 SYDVKM. V lost 3 bases and J 3 bases, leaving 8 bases between the germline ends. This CDR3 spans 13 amino acids. The CDR3 nucleotides read TGTGCCAGCAGTTTCTGGCAGGACTATGGCTACACCTTC. It encodes CASSFWQDYGYTF.

In its sample, this clonotype was seen a few times. This chain uses TRBV7-2 with TRBJ2-7, with TRBD1 matching over 12 bases. Trimming cost V 3 bases and J 6 bases; bases outside gene matches: 9. Germline V gives CDR1 SGHTA, CDR2 FQGNSA. The CDR3 is 16 amino acids. CDR3 sequence (DNA): TGTGCCAGCAGCTTTGTGGGCGGGACAGGGGGCGCCGAGCAGTACTTC. This translates into CASSFVGGTGGAEQYF.

The genes are TRBV6-5 and TRBJ2-3; D perhaps matches TRBD2 (5 bases). The CDR3 is 16 residues long. Germline V gene data show CDR1 as MNHEY and CDR2 as SVGAGI. Between the trimmed V and J ends, which lost 2 bases and 4 bases, there was a span of 16 bases. CDR3 loop: CASSYGTSYLPDTQYF. CDR3 nucleotide sequence: TGTGCCAGCAGTTACGGCACTAGTTACCTTCCAGATACGCAGTATTTT.

This clonotype was seen more than once but under ten times. The chain carries TRBV11-2 and TRBJ1-4, with 7 positions matching TRBD1. The CDR3 consists of 16 residues. The V segment lost 5 bases and the J segment 10 bases; nucleotides outside the gene matches: 16. CDR1 and CDR2 from the germline V gene are SGHAT and FQNNGV. CDR3 sequence (DNA): TGTGCCAGCAGCCTCGACAGGGTGATCAATTTGGGAAAACTGTTTTTT. Its protein is CASSLDRVINLGKLFF.

The rearrangement uses TRBV29-1 and TRBJ1-1; a possible D gene is TRBD1 (5 bases). Germline CDR1 and CDR2: SQVTM and ANQGSEA. V was cut by 2 bases and J by 2 bases, with 6 bases left in between. The CDR3 contains 12 residues. CDR3 protein: CSVERGNTEAFF. The CDR3 DNA is TGCAGCGTTGAAAGGGGAAACACTGAAGCTTTCTTT.

The chain joins TRBV18 to TRBJ2-5; the D call may be TRBD1 or TRBD2 (5 bases each). Germline values: CDR1 KGHSH, CDR2 LQKENI. The CDR3 loop spans 13 amino acids. V lost 4 bases to trimming and J lost 4 bases, with 10 bases between them. The CDR3 region is CASSRSRGETQYF. The CDR3, as DNA: TGTGCCAGCTCACGGTCGAGGGGAGAGACCCAGTACTTC.

This clonotype was recorded a few times. This chain uses TRBV9 with TRBJ2-1, with D unclear. Trimming shortened V by 2 bases and J by 5 bases, and 11 bases separated the two germline ends. The CDR3 extends over 14 amino acids. CDR1 SGDLS and CDR2 YYNGEE come from the germline V gene. The CDR3 here is CASSVAGPNNEQFF. The CDR3 DNA reads as TGTGCCAGCAGCGTCGCCGGGCCCAACAATGAGCAGTTCTTC.

The gene calls are TRBV5-1 and TRBJ2-3; 13 nucleotides align to TRBD2. This CDR3 contains 17 residues. Trimming removed 0 bases from V and 4 bases from J; junction bases left unmatched: 5. Germline V gives CDR1 SGHRS, CDR2 YFSETQ. CDR3 in amino acids: CASSLAPLAGGPDTQYF. CDR3 sequence (DNA): TGCGCCAGCAGCTTGGCGCCACTAGCGGGAGGGCCAGATACGCAGTATTTT.

Only a few counts were recorded for this clonotype. This rearrangement joins TRBV19 to TRBJ2-4; D possibly corresponds to TRBD2 (7 bases). The CDR3 consists of 16 residues. Trimming left V 8 bases short and J 2 bases short, with 19 bases between. Germline CDR1 and CDR2: LNHDA and SQIVND (reference sequence). CDR3 in DNA: TGTGCCAGTTCCCTCCCGGGGGGCGCAACCAAAAACATTCAGTACTTC. Translation gives CASSLPGGATKNIQYF. Complete variable domain (other parts from reference TRBV19 and TRBJ2-4): DGGITQSPKYLFRKEGQNVTLSCEQNLNHDAMYWYRQDPGQGLRLIYYSQIVNDFQKGDIAEGYSVSREKKESFPLTVTSAQKNPTAFYLCASSLPGGATKNIQYFGAGTRLSVL.

The chain employs TRBV28 and TRBJ2-7; 10 nucleotides line up with TRBD2. The junction had 9 bases not matched to a gene; V was cut back by 4 bases and J by 3 bases. The germline V gene encodes CDR1 MDHEN and CDR2 SYDVKM. The CDR3 contains 16 residues. The CDR3 DNA sequence: TGTGCCAGCAGTTCCCCTTTACTAGCGGGGCACTACGAGCAGTACGTC. Protein sequence: CASSSPLLAGHYEQYV.

This clonotype has only a few counts. The chain is built from TRBV6-5 and TRBJ1-3; tentative D call: TRBD1 (6 bases). Germline-derived CDR1 and CDR2 are MNHEY and SVGAGI. Between the trimmed V and J ends, which lost 5 bases and 0 bases, there was a span of 11 bases. This CDR3 has 15 amino acids. CDR3 in amino acids: CASSRQVHSGNTIYF. CDR3 in DNA: TGTGCCAGCAGTCGACAGGTGCACTCTGGAAACACCATATATTTT.

The table lists this clonotype with a few counts. CDR3 DNA: TGTGCCAGCAGTTTGCCAACTGGAAACACCATATATTTT. Translating it yields CASSLPTGNTIYF. This chain uses TRBV12-3 or TRBV12-4 with TRBJ1-3; D is ambiguous. Trimming shortened V by 3 bases and J by 2 bases, and 5 bases separated the two germline ends. This CDR3 contains 13 residues.

The chain employs TRBV27 and TRBJ2-6; tentatively, D is TRBD1 (5 bases). Deletions cut 0 bases from V and 0 bases from J, with 15 bases between. Germline V gene data show CDR1 as MNHEY and CDR2 as SMNVEV (reference sequence). This CDR3 has 19 residues. The CDR3, as DNA: TGTGCCAGCAGTTTATCGAAGGTTAACAGGCACTCTGGGGCCAACGTCCTGACTTTC. It is translated as CASSLSKVNRHSGANVLTF.

This sequence joins TRBV12-3 or TRBV12-4 and TRBJ2-5; D ambiguous. The CDR3 length is 10 residues. Trimming removed 1 base at V and 6 bases at J, with 0 bases between. This chain's CDR3 is CASSLETQYF. In DNA form, the CDR3 reads TGTGCCAGCAGTTTAGAGACCCAGTACTTC.

This clonotype was recorded a few times. The chain couples TRBV20-1 to TRBJ2-5; D remains ambiguous. The ends were cut back, 4 bases at V and 1 base at J, with 10 bases in the middle. Per germline, CDR1 DFQATT and CDR2 SNEGSKA (reference sequence). The CDR3 extends over 13 amino acids. CDR3 sequence (DNA): TGCAGTGCTACCTTAGCTCCCCAAGAGACCCAGTACTTC. The encoded protein is CSATLAPQETQYF.

This clonotype was found once. CDR3 sequence: CASSPLGLYYNEQFF. DNA for the CDR3: TGTGCCAGCAGCCCTCTTGGACTTTACTACAATGAGCAGTTCTTC. This chain uses TRBV28 with TRBJ2-1, with D perhaps TRBD2 (5 bases). Trimming removed 6 bases at V and 3 bases at J, with 15 bases between. Germline-derived CDR1 and CDR2 are MDHEN and SYDVKM. CDR3 length: 15 amino acids.

There are a few counts of this clonotype. As DNA, the CDR3 is TGCAGTGCTAGCCTCCCTACGTTGCTAGCGGGAAACACAGATACGCAGTATTTT. It codes for CSASLPTLLAGNTDTQYF. The chain employs TRBV20-1 and TRBJ2-3; 9 nucleotides match TRBD2. Germline trimming cut 3 bases from V and 2 bases from J; bases unmatched to any gene: 15. The germline V gene has CDR1 DFQATT and CDR2 SNEGSKA (reference sequence). The CDR3 contains 18 residues.

V is TRBV18 and J is TRBJ2-3; 9 nucleotides align to TRBD1. The CDR3 has 15 residues. Germline V gene data show CDR1 as KGHSH and CDR2 as LQKENI. After removal of 6 bases from V and 3 bases from J, the junction contained 7 bases not matched to a gene. CDR3 loop: CASSPGTGSTDTQYF. DNA for the CDR3: TGTGCCAGCTCTCCCGGGACAGGGAGTACAGATACGCAGTATTTT.

V gene TRBV6-5 combines with J gene TRBJ1-3; no clear D gene. The CDR3 is 14 amino acids. Trimming left V 6 bases short and J 4 bases short, with 13 bases between. CDR1 and CDR2 (germline): MNHEY, SVGAGI. CDR3 DNA: TGTGCCAGCAGAAGGAAGACCCAAGGAAACACCATATATTTT. Its translation: CASRRKTQGNTIYF.

This chain uses TRBV6-2 or TRBV6-3 with TRBJ2-5; D perhaps matches TRBD2 (6 bases). CDR1 MNHEY and CDR2 SVGEGT come from the germline V gene. Trimming shortened V by 7 bases and J by 3 bases, and 18 bases separated the two germline ends. CDR3 length equals 15 residues. The CDR3 DNA sequence: TGTGCCAGCACCCTCCTCAAGGCGGGGAAAGAGACCCAGTACTTC. It codes for CASTLLKAGKETQYF.

The V gene is TRBV7-8, the J gene TRBJ2-2, with D possibly being TRBD2 (5 bases). Trimming stripped 0 bases from V and 6 bases from J, with 11 bases between. Germline V gives CDR1 SGHVS, CDR2 FQNEAQ. The length of the CDR3 is 15 residues. The DNA of the CDR3 is TGTGCCAGCAGCTTAGCGGGAGTTTTGGCCGGGGAGCTGTTTTTT. It yields the protein CASSLAGVLAGELFF.

This clonotype was recorded a few times. The chain links TRBV7-9 to TRBJ2-5; TRBD1 matches 7 bases. Germline loops: CDR1 SEHNR, CDR2 FQNEAQ (reference sequence). V was clipped by 5 bases and J by 1 base; unmatched bases: 4. CDR3 length equals 14 residues. CDR3 residues: CASSPRTGQETQYF. The DNA of the CDR3 is TGTGCCAGCAGCCCACGGACAGGCCAAGAGACCCAGTACTTC.

The chain links TRBV7-9 to TRBJ2-1; possible D gene TRBD2, 6 bases. V lost 5 bases and J lost 6, with 17 bases in between. The germline V gene has CDR1 SEHNR and CDR2 FQNEAQ (reference sequence). This CDR3 is 15 amino acids long. As DNA, the CDR3 is TGTGCCAGCAGCCTACTACTAGGGAGGATCAATGAGCAGTTCTTC. This encodes CASSLLLGRINEQFF.

This clonotype has only a few counts. The J gene is TRBJ2-1, the V gene TRBV11-1; 13 nucleotides agree with TRBD2. Germline-derived CDR1 and CDR2 are SGHAT and FQDESV (reference sequence). V gave up 1 base and J gave up 9 bases; unmatched junction bases: 6. The CDR3 covers 16 residues. The CDR3 is CASSLEVGLAGVEQFF. CDR3 coding DNA: TGTGCCAGCAGCTTAGAGGTTGGACTAGCGGGAGTTGAGCAGTTCTTC.

The V and J genes are TRBV6-5 and TRBJ1-1, with D possibly being TRBD1 (6 bases). Trimming shortened V by 3 bases and J by 11 bases, and 19 bases separated the two germline ends. The CDR3 is made up of 14 amino acids. In germline, CDR1 is MNHEY, CDR2 SVGAGI. CDR3: CASSYRPRGAEAFF. CDR3 coding DNA: TGTGCCAGCAGTTATCGGCCCAGGGGCGCCGAGGCTTTCTTT.

The V gene is TRBV20-1, the J gene TRBJ1-1; TRBD1 might be the D (5 bases). This CDR3 has 12 amino acids. The germline V and J ends were trimmed by 1 base and 4 bases, with 7 bases remaining between them. Germline-derived CDR1 and CDR2 are DFQATT and SNEGSKA (reference sequence). CDR3 nucleotides: TGCAGTGCTAGAGGGGGGTCCACTGAAGCTTTCTTT. The encoded protein is CSARGGSTEAFF.

This clonotype was counted only a few times. The chain recombines TRBV27 with TRBJ1-2; tentatively, D is TRBD1 (5 bases). Trimming left V 0 bases short and J 8 bases short, with 22 bases between. This CDR3 spans 17 amino acids. Looked up from germline, CDR1 is MNHEY and CDR2 is SMNVEV (reference sequence). The CDR3: CASSLSPGLGRLGGYTF. The DNA for the CDR3 is TGTGCCAGCAGTTTATCCCCGGGGCTGGGTCGATTGGGAGGCTACACCTTC.

This clonotype has a handful of counts. The chain employs TRBV10-2 and TRBJ2-3; D unresolved. The CDR3 runs 11 residues. Trimming took off 8 bases at V and 6 bases at J, with 9 bases between the two ends. CDR1 is WSHSY and CDR2 is SAAADI in the germline V gene. The CDR3 DNA reads as TGCGCCAGCCATCGGGCGGATACGCAGTATTTT. Translating gives CASHRADTQYF.

The chain carries TRBV6-1 and TRBJ2-6, with D unresolved. This CDR3 contains 15 residues. V lost 3 bases to trimming and J lost 0 bases, with 6 bases between them. CDR1 and CDR2 (germline): MNHNS, SASEGT. CDR3 protein: CASSERNSGANVLTF. CDR3 in DNA: TGTGCCAGCAGTGAGCGGAACTCTGGGGCCAACGTCCTGACTTTC.

This chain joins TRBV28 and TRBJ2-7; perhaps D is TRBD1 or TRBD2 (5 bases each). The V end was cut by 6 bases, the J end by 3 bases, with 12 bases between. Germline CDR1 reads MDHEN; CDR2 reads SYDVKM. The CDR3 has 13 amino acids. The DNA for the CDR3 is TGTGCCAGCAGCCTGGGACCTAACTACGAGCAGTACTTC. Its protein is CASSLGPNYEQYF.